This paragraph covers one TCR beta chain sequence. Its antigen is not known. The record originates from a study of T cell responses to AZD1222 COVID-19 vaccine. Measured with immunoSEQ multiplex PCR; TCRdb has only the in-frame clones, and not every one. Of about 99,000 clones in the sample, 70% to 90% were seen once. Whole-study findings and limits: Repertoire samples came only from after the peak T cell response. Donors were chiefly white British, with a greater number of females, and clonal diversity was perhaps underestimated.

CDR1 is MNHNS, CDR2 SASEGT, per germline. Trimming shortened V by 3 bases and J by 2 bases, and 7 bases separated the two germline ends. CDR3 length equals 13 residues. The receptor was derived from an adult in good health. The chain joins TRBV6-1 to TRBJ1-2; D not resolved. The specimen comprised peripheral blood, sampled on day 0 of AZD1222 vaccination. The CDR3 spells CASSEAGNYGYTF. For the CDR3, the DNA is TGTGCCAGCAGTGAGGCCGGCAACTATGGCTACACCTTC.